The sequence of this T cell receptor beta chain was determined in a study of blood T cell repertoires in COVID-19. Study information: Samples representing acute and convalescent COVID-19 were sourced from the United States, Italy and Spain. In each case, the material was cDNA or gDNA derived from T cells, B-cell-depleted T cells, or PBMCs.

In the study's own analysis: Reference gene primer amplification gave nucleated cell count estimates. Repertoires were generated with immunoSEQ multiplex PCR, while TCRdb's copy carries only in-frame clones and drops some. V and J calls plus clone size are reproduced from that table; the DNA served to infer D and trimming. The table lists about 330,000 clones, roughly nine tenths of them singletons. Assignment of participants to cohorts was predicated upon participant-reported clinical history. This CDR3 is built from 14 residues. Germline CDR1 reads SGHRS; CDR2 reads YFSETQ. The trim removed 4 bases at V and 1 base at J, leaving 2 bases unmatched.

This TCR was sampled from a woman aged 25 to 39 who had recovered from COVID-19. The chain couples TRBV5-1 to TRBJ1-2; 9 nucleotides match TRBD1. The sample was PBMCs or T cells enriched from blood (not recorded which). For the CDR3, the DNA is TGCGCCAGCAGCGTGGACAGGGGTAACTATGGCTACACCTTC. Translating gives CASSVDRGNYGYTF. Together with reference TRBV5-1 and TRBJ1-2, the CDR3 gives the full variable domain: KAGVTQTPRYLIKTRGQQVTLSCSPISGHRSVSWYQQTPGQGLQFLFEYFSETQRNKGNFPGRFSGRQFSNSRSEMNVSTLELGDSALYLCASSVDRGNYGYTFGSGTRLTVV.